This T cell receptor (beta chain) was sequenced for a study of blood T cell repertoires in COVID-19. About the research overall: Donors in the United States, Italy and Spain gave samples during acute or convalescent COVID-19.

Participants were aged 18 to 89 years from some 24 US areas. Germline-derived CDR1 and CDR2 are SEHNR and FQNEAQ (reference sequence). The CDR3 has 17 amino acids. V lost 2 bases and J lost 3; bases outside the gene matches: 9. TCRdb's copy holds only in-frame clones and misses some; the assay was immunoSEQ multiplex PCR. The sample holds 100,000 to 150,000 clones; roughly 84% are singletons and the top ten take about 4%. The sample consisted of PBMCs or T cells enriched from blood (not recorded which). This TCR was recovered from a woman in her 30s who had recovered from COVID-19. The chain uses TRBV7-9 and TRBJ2-1; the match to TRBD2 covers 8 bases. CDR3 in DNA: TGTGCCAGCAGCTTAAGTCCCAGCGGGAGCCGCTACAATGAGCAGTTCTTC. The encoded protein is CASSLSPSGSRYNEQFF.